Listed below are T cell receptor beta chains from one sample, sequenced in a study of T-cell memory formation after mild COVID-19. TCRdb re-derived calls from the 5' RACE reads in MiXCR, one entry per CDR3 protein. Among about 300,000 distinct CDR3 sequences listed, 19% were seen once. Sequenced input: PBMCs or a T cell subset sorted from them (not recorded which). These receptors all stem from a man between 18 and 29 years old who had mild COVID-19 (a few samples of this study predate the infection). Cell type and time point are not known. Each CDR3 is given with its conserved first and last residue. The D gene is left open where the match is weak. A row's size may be missing; if present it is once, few, many or a size class.

D gene | J gene | clone size | CDR3 length | V gene | CDR3 protein | CDR3 DNA
- | TRBJ2-3 | - | 14 | TRBV5-1 | CASSPDPSSDTQYF | TGCGCCAGCAGCCCAGACCCCTCTTCCGATACGCAGTATTTT
- | TRBJ1-1 | few | 15 | TRBV27 | CASSFGGWMGTEAFF | TGTGCCAGCAGTTTCGGGGGTTGGATGGGCACTGAAGCTTTCTTT
TRBD2 | TRBJ2-3 | - | 16 | TRBV7-2 | CASSLALSGAADTQYF | TGTGCCAGCAGCTTAGCTCTTAGCGGGGCCGCAGATACGCAGTATTTT
TRBD2 | TRBJ2-1 | - | 20 | TRBV7-2 | CASSSRGGVVAGSSYNEQFF | TGTGCCAGCAGCTCCCGCGGGGGGGTTGTAGCGGGGAGCTCCTACAATGAGCAGTTCTTC
TRBD2 | TRBJ2-3 | few | 16 | TRBV7-2 | CASSRGTSGDTDTQYF | TGTGCCAGCAGCCGAGGGACTAGCGGGGACACAGATACGCAGTATTTT
- | TRBJ2-4 | - | 14 | TRBV9 | CASSVGDRGNIQYF | TGTGCCAGCAGCGTGGGGGACCGAGGAAACATTCAGTACTTC
TRBD1 | TRBJ1-1 | few | 15 | TRBV5-1 | CASSHSSSGGTEAFF | TGCGCCAGCAGCCACTCCTCCTCAGGGGGCACTGAAGCTTTCTTT
- | TRBJ1-5 | few | 17 | TRBV4-2 | CASSQEGTTGSNQPQHF | TGTGCCAGCAGCCAAGAAGGGACGACTGGAAGCAATCAGCCCCAGCATTTT
- | TRBJ2-3 | few | 14 | TRBV6-6 | CASSRLFDADTQYF | TGTGCCAGCAGCCGTTTATTCGACGCGGATACGCAGTATTTT
- | TRBJ2-7 | few | 17 | TRBV4-3 | CASSQDSSGTRGYEQYF | TGCGCCAGCAGCCAAGACTCATCCGGGACACGCGGATACGAGCAGTACTTC
- | TRBJ2-5 | few | 14 | TRBV11-2 | CASSLGQTLETQYF | TGTGCCAGCAGCTTAGGTCAGACACTAGAGACCCAGTACTTC
- | TRBJ2-3 | - | 15 | TRBV7-2 | CASSDLPSDTDTQYF | TGTGCCAGCAGCGATCTCCCATCTGACACAGATACGCAGTATTTT
- | TRBJ2-1 | many | 15 | TRBV5-1 | CASSTSPGTSNEQFF | TGCGCCAGCAGCACATCCCCGGGGACAAGCAATGAGCAGTTCTTC
- | TRBJ2-1 | - | 14 | TRBV6-2/TRBV6-3 | CASSEEDSVDEQFF | TGTGCCAGCAGTGAAGAGGACTCCGTCGATGAGCAGTTCTTC
- | TRBJ2-7 | - | 15 | TRBV27 | CASSPRATGAYEQYF | TGTGCCAGCAGTCCCAGGGCGACAGGAGCCTACGAGCAGTACTTC
TRBD2 | TRBJ2-5 | - | 19 | TRBV10-3 | CAISDPGLAGGPVQETQYF | TGTGCCATCAGTGACCCGGGACTAGCGGGGGGCCCAGTTCAAGAGACCCAGTACTTC
- | TRBJ2-7 | - | 15 | TRBV7-6 | CASSLAEGNPYEQYF | TGTGCCAGCAGCTTAGCGGAGGGGAACCCCTACGAGCAGTACTTC
TRBD1 | TRBJ2-1 | few | 16 | TRBV4-3 | CASSQDSGGAVSEQFF | TGCGCCAGCAGCCAAGATTCAGGGGGCGCGGTCAGTGAGCAGTTCTTC
- | TRBJ2-1 | - | 14 | TRBV29-1 | CSVGGRGSYNEQFF | TGCAGCGTGGGGGGGCGGGGCTCCTACAATGAGCAGTTCTTC
- | TRBJ1-1 | - | 15 | TRBV20-1 | CSARVGYSLGTEAFF | TGCAGTGCTAGAGTGGGGTACTCCCTGGGCACTGAAGCTTTCTTT
TRBD2 | TRBJ2-4 | - | 15 | TRBV4-1 | CASSPGVVSGVVQYF | TGCGCCAGCAGCCCAGGGGTTGTTAGCGGGGTGGTTCAGTACTTC
- | TRBJ1-6 | - | 15 | TRBV4-2 | CASSQETGYNSPLHF | TGTGCCAGCAGCCAAGAAACAGGCTATAATTCACCCCTCCACTTT